This T cell receptor (beta chain) was sequenced during a study of T cell changes during pregnancy in multiple sclerosis (dated by TCRdb to between 2018 and 2020). About the investigation overall: Changes in the T cell repertoire over the course of pregnancy were examined in this study in women with multiple sclerosis.

The CDR3 measures 13 amino acids from cysteine to phenylalanine. Here the CDR3 DNA is all that survives: 39 bases in frame from base 1. Cut back by 7 bases and 5 bases, the V and J ends lie 14 bases apart. CDR1 and CDR2 are read off the germline V gene as SNHLY and FYNNEI. This clone occurred a few times. The target of this receptor is not known. The input lacks base qualities; no much larger clone sits a single base away. The method behind the library was the immunoSEQ multiplex PCR assay. The table comes from immuneACCESS by way of TCRdb, which keeps in-frame sequences with V and J called. Part of the clones is missing from these tables; in studies checked, under half for an unresolved V gene and the rest for unknown reasons. Across this sample there are 78,000 or so clones, with 90% to 95% seen only once. The ten largest make up about 0.42% of the sample.

The material was CD4+ T cells from peripheral blood mononuclear cells, obtained before pregnancy. The sequence joins TRBV2 to TRBJ1-1; the D gene cannot be named for sure. The source of this sequence is a female donor with multiple sclerosis, enrolled in a pregnancy study. In nucleotides, the sequence is TGTGCCAGCAATATACAGAAGGTGACTGAAGCTTTCTTT. Translated, it reads CASNIQKVTEAFF.